The T cell receptor (beta chain) described here comes from a study of Graves' ophthalmopathy and Graves' hyperthyroidism. Germline V lookup: CDR1 MRHNA, CDR2 SNTAGT. The CDR3 consists of 17 residues. Trimming left V 6 bases short and J 1 base short, with 21 bases between. Amplification targeted the TCR beta CDR3 regions, with RNA transcripts as the source material. Second-round multiplex PCR came after a first-round RT-PCR that employed HTBI primers. TCRdb recomputed calls from the multiplex PCR reads with MiXCR, one row per CDR3 protein. This sample has about 220,000 distinct CDR3 sequences; about a fifth occur once, and the top ten carry about 40%. This clonotype appeared many times.

The TCR sequence derives from a woman aged 45-65 years with Graves' ophthalmopathy. Sequencing was carried out using peripheral blood. The chain uses TRBV6-4 and TRBJ1-2, with D possibly TRBD1 on 5 matching bases. The CDR3 spells CASRRSARSGYNYGYTF. In DNA form, the CDR3 reads TGTGCCAGCAGACGCTCGGCGAGATCAGGGTATAACTATGGCTACACCTTC.